One and the same sample provided the 8 T cell receptor beta chains below, sequenced in a study of blood T cells in healthy people across ages. Combining a sample-barcoded 5' primer with a J-beta primer mix, a second PCR ran for roughly 7 to 11 cycles. Each CDR3 protein gets one entry after TCRdb re-called the 5' RACE reads with MiXCR. The sample gives roughly 1,300,000 distinct CDR3 sequences, around 59% of which show up once; 6.5% to 8.5% is in the top ten. The source material was blood. These TCRs come from a man younger than 35 in good health.

The chain is built from TRBV2 and TRBJ2-7; 10 bases are shared with TRBD2. With V trimmed by 7 bases and J by 2 bases, 5 bases remained unmatched. CDR1 is SNHLY and CDR2 is FYNNEI in the germline V gene. The CDR3 is made up of 14 amino acids. CDR3 sequence: CASKPGLATYEQYF. The CDR3 DNA sequence: TGTGCCAGCAAACCGGGACTAGCGACCTACGAGCAGTACTTC.

This chain uses TRBV29-1 with TRBJ2-1; 9 bases align to TRBD2. The J call may be incorrect, as the DNA end agrees better with TRBJ2-7. Germline values: CDR1 SQVTM, CDR2 ANQGSEA. CDR3 length: 17 amino acids. The CDR3 spells CSVEGLAVPSSYNEQYF. The DNA for the CDR3 is TGCAGCGTTGAAGGACTAGCGGTCCCCAGCTCCTACAATGAGCAGTACTTC.

The rearrangement links TRBV11-2 to TRBJ2-3; D unclear. CDR1 and CDR2 from the germline V gene are SGHAT and FQNNGV. This CDR3 is 16 amino acids long. With 5 bases removed from V and 0 bases from J, the gap between germline ends came to 15 bases. The CDR3 coding sequence is TGTGCCAGCAGCCTCCTCACCGGGCTTAGCACAGATACGCAGTATTTT. It specifies CASSLLTGLSTDTQYF.

The V and J genes are TRBV12-3 or TRBV12-4 and TRBJ1-2; D is ambiguous. V gave up 1 base and J gave up 8 bases, with 8 bases separating them. The CDR3 consists of 12 residues. The CDR3 region is CASSLDATGYTF. CDR3 nucleotides: TGTGCCAGCAGTTTAGACGCTACGGGCTACACCTTC.

This chain joins TRBV7-9 and TRBJ2-1; TRBD2 matches at 11 bases. CDR3 size: 16 residues. The germline V gene encodes CDR1 SEHNR and CDR2 FQNEAQ (reference sequence). The junction had 12 bases not matched to a gene; V was cut back by 5 bases and J by 9 bases. The CDR3 is CASSLHLAGGPGEQFF. The CDR3 nucleotides read TGTGCCAGCAGCCTCCATCTAGCGGGGGGCCCTGGTGAGCAGTTCTTC.

This clonotype has a handful of counts. This chain joins TRBV20-1 and TRBJ2-4; the D call may be TRBD1 or TRBD2 (5 bases each). The germline CDR1 and CDR2 sequences are DFQATT and SNEGSKA (reference sequence). The CDR3 length is 14 residues. The ends were cut back, 3 bases at V and 9 bases at J, with 18 bases in the middle. CDR3: CSASEHPGRVIQYF. The CDR3 DNA follows: TGCAGTGCTAGCGAACACCCGGGACGAGTCATTCAGTACTTC.

This clonotype turned up a few times. The chain uses TRBV7-2 and TRBJ2-7; 7 bases agree with TRBD1. The CDR3 totals 15 residues. The trim removed 1 base at V and 2 bases at J, leaving 5 bases unmatched. CDR1 SGHTA and CDR2 FQGNSA come from the germline V gene. This CDR3 reads CASSLVTGEAYEQYF. The CDR3 DNA reads as TGTGCCAGCAGCTTAGTTACAGGGGAAGCCTACGAGCAGTACTTC. Full variable domain (remainder filled in from reference TRBV7-2 and TRBJ2-7): GAGVSQSPSNKVTEKGKDVELRCDPISGHTALYWYRQSLGQGLEFLIYFQGNSAPDKSGLPSDRFSAERTGGSVSTLTIQRTQQEDSAVYLCASSLVTGEAYEQYFGPGTRLTVT.

This sequence joins TRBV28 and TRBJ2-2, with 9 positions matching TRBD1. This CDR3 has 19 amino acids. With V trimmed by 1 base and J by 1 base, 10 bases remained unmatched. Germline V CDR1 and CDR2: MDHEN, SYDVKM. DNA of the CDR3: TGTGCCAGCAGTTTATTCCAACTGAAGGGACAGGGGAACACCGGGGAGCTGTTTTTT. Protein product: CASSLFQLKGQGNTGELFF.